The clone carrying this T cell receptor beta chain turned up a few times. The sample is drawn from a study of early T cells in non-severe SARS-CoV-2 infection. TCRdb recomputed calls from the 5' RACE reads with MiXCR, one row per CDR3 protein. Of about 64,000 distinct CDR3 sequences in the sample, around 21% are singletons; the top ten hold 15% to 20%. The trim removed 3 bases at V and 1 base at J, leaving 12 bases unmatched. The CDR3 sequence is 18 residues long. Germline assignment: CDR1 DFQATT and CDR2 SNEGSKA (reference sequence). The sequence came from an adult who was a healthcare worker with PCR-confirmed SARS-CoV-2 infection or an uninfected control (not recorded which). The input for sequencing was whole blood, taken at baseline. The rearrangement joins TRBV20-1 to TRBJ2-3, with 11 bases identical to TRBD2. CDR3 residues: CSARGMRLAGLGTDTQYF. In nucleotides, the CDR3 is TGCAGTGCTAGGGGCATGAGACTAGCGGGGTTGGGCACAGATACGCAGTATTTT.